Listed here are 27 T cell receptor beta chains from one sample, sequenced in a study of blood T cell repertoires in COVID-19. Generated by immunoSEQ multiplex PCR, the TCRdb table keeps only in-frame clones and is missing some. The sample shows 150,000 to 200,000 clones, just over 85% of them seen only once. Sequencing was carried out using peripheral blood. The receptors stem from a man in his 60s with acute or convalescent COVID-19.

The chain has TRBV29-1 and TRBJ1-1; D gene ambiguous. V shed 0 bases and J shed 10 bases, with 15 bases lying between them. The CDR3 sequence is 13 residues long. Germline V gene sequence: CDR1 SQVTM, CDR2 ANQGSEA. Written as DNA, the CDR3 is TGCAGCGTTGAAGATGGGAGAACAGAGGGAGCTTTCTTT. Protein product: CSVEDGRTEGAFF.

CDR3 bases: TGTGCCAGCTCACTAAACAGGGATTCTGAAGCTTTCTTT. Amino acid sequence: CASSLNRDSEAFF. The rearrangement links TRBV18 to TRBJ1-1, with TRBD1 as a possible D gene (6 bases). The germline V gene encodes CDR1 KGHSH and CDR2 LQKENI. Trimming removed 4 bases at V and 6 bases at J, with 12 bases between. CDR3 length equals 13 residues.

The V gene is TRBV2, the J gene TRBJ2-1; 7 positions agree with TRBD2. Germline CDR1 and CDR2: SNHLY and FYNNEI. V lost 8 bases, J lost 6 bases, and 13 bases stayed unmatched. The CDR3 totals 15 residues. This CDR3 is CASVQRDRRGNEQFF. For the CDR3, the DNA is TGTGCCAGCGTGCAGCGGGACCGGCGGGGCAATGAGCAGTTCTTC.

The rearrangement joins TRBV25-1 to TRBJ1-2; 11 nucleotides line up with TRBD1. There are 16 residues in the CDR3. The V and J ends lost 5 bases and 4 bases, in that order; junction bases with no gene match: 9. Looked up from germline, CDR1 is MGHDK and CDR2 is SYGVNS. The CDR3: CASSRGQGGQSYGYTF. CDR3 in DNA: TGTGCCAGCAGTCGGGGACAGGGGGGACAATCCTATGGCTACACCTTC.

The chain recombines TRBV7-3 with TRBJ1-2, with 9 bases that match TRBD1. Unmatched junction bases numbered 5, after V lost 8 bases and J lost 7 bases. The CDR3 sequence is 12 residues long. CDR1 and CDR2 from the germline V gene are SGHTA and FQGTGA. CDR3 in amino acids: CASGTGGSGYTF. The CDR3 DNA follows: TGTGCCAGCGGAACAGGGGGCTCTGGCTACACCTTC.

This chain connects TRBV19 to TRBJ1-5; 7 nucleotides align to TRBD1. CDR1 is LNHDA, CDR2 SQIVND, per germline (reference sequence). Unmatched junction bases numbered 7, after V lost 10 bases and J lost 7 bases. The CDR3 has 12 amino acids. Here the CDR3 DNA reads TGTGCCACCAGACAGGGCGGGCAGCCCCAGCATTTT. Amino acids: CATRQGGQPQHF.

The J gene is TRBJ1-4, the V gene TRBV27, with 10 bases aligning to TRBD1. This CDR3 spans 14 amino acids. Trimming cost V 5 bases and J 8 bases; bases outside gene matches: 5. Germline CDR1 and CDR2: MNHEY and SMNVEV (reference sequence). The DNA of the CDR3 is TGTGCCAGCAGTGGGACAGGGGTAGGGGAAAAACTGTTTTTT. Translation gives CASSGTGVGEKLFF.

The rearrangement joins TRBV16 to TRBJ1-4; D call uncertain. Between the trimmed V and J ends, which lost 5 bases and 0 bases, there was a span of 10 bases. CDR1 KGHSY and CDR2 FQNENV come from the germline V gene. This CDR3 has 15 residues. The CDR3: CASSNKIATNEKLFF. DNA of the CDR3: TGTGCCAGCAGCAATAAAATCGCAACTAATGAAAAACTGTTTTTT.

This clone was seen a single time. The CDR3 region has the DNA TGTGCCAGCAGCCAACTAAGGGAGACACCCGGCACTGAAGCTTTCTTT. Translation: CASSQLRETPGTEAFF. The V gene is TRBV4-2, the J gene TRBJ1-1; D uncertain. Per germline, CDR1 LGHNA and CDR2 YNFKEQ. The CDR3 loop spans 16 amino acids. Trimming pared 2 bases from V and 4 bases from J, leaving 17 bases between.

The gene calls are TRBV12-3 or TRBV12-4 and TRBJ2-1, with a weak D call TRBD2 (6 bases). The V end was cut by 4 bases, the J end by 15 bases, with 13 bases between. This CDR3 is built from 11 residues. CDR3 loop: CASSSREKRFF. The CDR3 DNA reads as TGTGCCAGCAGTTCACGGGAGAAACGGTTCTTC.

The chain combines TRBV5-1 with TRBJ1-3; maybe TRBD1 (5 bases). V gave up 0 bases and J gave up 0 bases, with 7 bases separating them. From germline, CDR1 is SGHRS and CDR2 YFSETQ. CDR3 size: 15 residues. The CDR3 DNA reads TGCGCCAGCAGCTTGGAGGGGTCCTCTGGAAACACCATATATTTT. This sequence encodes CASSLEGSSGNTIYF.

The V gene is TRBV6-5, the J gene TRBJ1-1; D is unresolved. CDR3 size: 11 residues. V was clipped by 5 bases and J by 6 bases, with 7 bases between them. CDR1 is MNHEY and CDR2 is SVGAGI in the germline V gene. The CDR3 bases are TGTGCCAGCAGTCCCCGTTCTGAAGCTTTCTTT. Its protein is CASSPRSEAFF.

The J gene is TRBJ2-7, the V gene TRBV11-2, with TRBD2 matching over 9 bases. The CDR3 extends over 16 amino acids. Germline assignment: CDR1 SGHAT and CDR2 FQNNGV. The V segment lost 2 bases and the J segment 3 bases; nucleotides outside the gene matches: 8. DNA of the CDR3: TGTGCCAGCAGCTTACTCTCACTAGCGGGTAACTACGAGCAGTACTTC. Residues: CASSLLSLAGNYEQYF.

The J gene is TRBJ2-3, the V gene TRBV3-1 (or the pseudogene TRBV3-2), with 12 nucleotides matching TRBD2. The CDR3 has 15 residues. Germline trimming cut 4 bases from V and 4 bases from J; bases unmatched to any gene: 3. The germline V gene encodes CDR1 LGHDT and CDR2 YNNKEL (reference sequence). CDR3 DNA: TGTGCCAGCAGCCCGACTAGCGGGAGAGCAGATACGCAGTATTTT. This sequence encodes CASSPTSGRADTQYF.

The chain is built from TRBV25-1 and TRBJ2-7, with 7 bases that match TRBD1. This CDR3 comprises 15 residues. Germline-derived CDR1 and CDR2 are MGHDK and SYGVNS. V lost 4 bases and J lost 7; bases outside the gene matches: 13. The CDR3 is CASSVLTNGQVEQYF. The CDR3 nucleotides are TGTGCCAGCAGTGTTTTAACGAACGGACAGGTTGAGCAGTACTTC.

The chain has TRBV18 and TRBJ1-1; D gene uncertain. The CDR3 sequence is 12 residues long. The V gene's germline CDR1 is KGHSH and CDR2 LQKENI. The V and J ends lost 4 bases and 4 bases respectively, with 7 bases between them. CDR3 residues: CASSLQFTEAFF. The CDR3 bases are TGTGCCAGCTCACTTCAGTTCACTGAAGCTTTCTTT.

This clone was seen only once. For the CDR3, the DNA is TGTGCCAGCAGTTTTTTCAGGTCTGAGAAAAAACTGTTTTTT. It is translated as CASSFFRSEKKLFF. The rearrangement links TRBV28 to TRBJ1-4, with unresolved D. The CDR3 has 14 amino acids. V lost 3 bases to trimming and J lost 9 bases, with 14 bases between them. Germline V lookup: CDR1 MDHEN, CDR2 SYDVKM.

This rearrangement joins TRBV28 to TRBJ1-2, with D perhaps matching TRBD1 (6 bases). The CDR3 sequence is 13 residues long. Germline V gene sequence: CDR1 MDHEN, CDR2 SYDVKM. Trimming took off 7 bases at V and 5 bases at J, with 14 bases between the two ends. The CDR3: CASNLQGRYGYTF. The CDR3 DNA is TGTGCCAGCAACCTACAGGGAAGGTATGGCTACACCTTC.

This sequence joins TRBV15 and TRBJ2-1, with 7 bases that match TRBD2. Germline lookup yields CDR1 LNHNV and CDR2 YYDKDF (reference sequence). With 0 bases clipped from V and 2 bases from J, the junction kept 10 bases outside the gene matches. This CDR3 is built from 18 residues. CDR3 protein: CATSRDLKRAGTYNEQFF. The CDR3 region has the DNA TGTGCCACCAGCAGAGATCTGAAACGAGCGGGGACCTACAATGAGCAGTTCTTC.

To note about this clone: The same CDR3 arises from other DNA sequences in this sample as well. This sequence joins TRBV5-1 and TRBJ2-1, with 7 bases that match TRBD2. CDR1 SGHRS and CDR2 YFSETQ come from the germline V gene. This CDR3 region has 14 residues. The V gene end was trimmed by 2 bases and the J gene end by 4 bases; junction bases not matched to a gene: 3. CDR3 in DNA: TGCGCCAGCAGCTTCAGCGGGACTTACAATGAGCAGTTCTTC. Translation: CASSFSGTYNEQFF.

The count of this clone is one. This chain uses TRBV4-2 with TRBJ2-1; 10 bases are a match to TRBD2. Germline V gene data show CDR1 as LGHNA and CDR2 as YNFKEQ. The CDR3 totals 15 residues. J lost 14 bases, V lost 0 bases, and 10 bases had no gene match. The CDR3 nucleotides read TGTGCCAGCAGCCAAGATGGGAAAGCGGGAGGGCCGAAGTTCTTC. Translating it yields CASSQDGKAGGPKFF.

The rearrangement uses TRBV30 and TRBJ2-4; TRBD2 might be the D (6 bases). V was cut by 0 bases and J by 6 bases, with 12 bases left in between. The CDR3 consists of 14 residues. Looked up from germline, CDR1 is GTSNPN and CDR2 is SVGIG (reference sequence). In DNA, the CDR3 is TGTGCCTGGAGTGTATCGGGGAGGACAAACATTCAGTACTTC. It codes for CAWSVSGRTNIQYF.

V and J are TRBV6-5 and TRBJ1-2; possibly TRBD1 for D (5 bases). Germline-derived CDR1 and CDR2 are MNHEY and SVGAGI. V lost 11 bases and J lost 4, with 11 bases in between. The CDR3 is made up of 11 amino acids. The CDR3 DNA is TGTGCCGGGGCCGCCTTCTATGGCTACACCTTC. Translating it yields CAGAAFYGYTF.

There are a few counts of this clone. The V and J genes are TRBV5-5 and TRBJ1-2; D gene unclear. The CDR3 spans 15 residues. Germline-derived CDR1 and CDR2 are SGHKS and YYEKEE (reference sequence). Trimming took off 7 bases at V and 7 bases at J, with 23 bases between the two ends. CDR3 bases: TGTGCCAGCTCCCAGCCCCTGAGACGGGTAGGTGGCTACACCTTC. Translating it yields CASSQPLRRVGGYTF. The full variable domain, with the rest looked up from reference TRBV5-5 and TRBJ1-2, is DAGVTQSPTHLIKTRGQQVTLRCSPISGHKSVSWYQQVLGQGPQFIFQYYEKEERGRGNFPDRFSARQFPNYSSELNVNALLLGDSALYLCASSQPLRRVGGYTFGSGTRLTVV.

This sequence joins TRBV6-5 and TRBJ2-1, with 9 bases matching TRBD2. This CDR3 has 16 residues. Germline V gene sequence: CDR1 MNHEY, CDR2 SVGAGI. Losses at the gene ends were 4 bases for V and 2 bases for J; bases not matched to a gene: 6. This CDR3 is CASSSGAGGPYNEQFF. CDR3 coding DNA: TGTGCCAGCAGTTCAGGGGCGGGAGGGCCCTACAATGAGCAGTTCTTC.

The chain couples TRBV9 to TRBJ2-1, with D tentatively TRBD1 (5 bases). In germline, CDR1 is SGDLS, CDR2 YYNGEE. The V and J ends lost 0 bases and 4 bases respectively, with 5 bases between them. The length of the CDR3 is 13 residues. This chain's CDR3 is CASSVGQYNEQFF. DNA of the CDR3: TGTGCCAGCAGCGTAGGACAGTACAATGAGCAGTTCTTC.

The rearrangement uses TRBV4-1 and TRBJ1-5; D perhaps matches TRBD1 (5 bases). The CDR3 has 14 residues. CDR1 and CDR2 from the germline V gene are MGHRA and YSYEKL. Deletions cut 0 bases from V and 7 bases from J, with 10 bases between. The CDR3, as DNA: TGCGCCAGCAGCCAAGACAGGGTCCGACAGCCCCAGCATTTT. This translates into CASSQDRVRQPQHF.